The 10 T cell receptor beta chains below were found in one sample sequenced in a study of neurological immune-mediated disorders. Each CDR3 protein is one row after TCRdb ran MiXCR on the 5' RACE reads. The sample shows 13,000 to 15,000 distinct CDR3 sequences, under 15% of them seen only once. Input material: CD8+ T cells from blood. These receptors all stem from a female donor with HTLV-1-associated myelopathy (HAM/TSP).

This clonotype came up many times. J is TRBJ2-7 and V is TRBV27; D call uncertain. Trimming stripped 6 bases from V and 2 bases from J, with 17 bases between. The CDR3 totals 15 residues. Germline loops: CDR1 MNHEY, CDR2 SMNVEV (reference sequence). The chain's CDR3 is CASRYSGSPAYEQYF. The CDR3 DNA is TGTGCCAGCAGGTACTCTGGCAGCCCTGCCTACGAGCAGTACTTC.

This clonotype was seen at least ten times. This chain connects TRBV20-1 to TRBJ2-7; 10 positions agree with TRBD1. CDR1 is DFQATT and CDR2 is SNEGSKA in the germline V gene (reference sequence). V shed 5 bases, J shed 2 bases, and the junction held 9 bases outside the gene matches. The length of the CDR3 is 15 residues. Here the CDR3 DNA reads TGCAGTGCTTCCGGGACAGGGGTTTCGGCCTACGAGCAGTACTTC. Its translation: CSASGTGVSAYEQYF.

This clonotype was recorded many times. CDR3 in amino acids: CASIRNRGDEQYF. DNA of the CDR3: TGTGCCAGCATCAGAAATAGGGGGGACGAGCAGTACTTC. The chain joins TRBV7-9 to TRBJ2-7, with D possibly called TRBD1 or TRBD2 (6 bases each). CDR1 and CDR2 from the germline V gene are SEHNR and FQNEAQ (reference sequence). V was shortened by 7 bases and J by 5 bases, with 15 bases between the two germline ends. This CDR3 contains 13 residues. The variable domain in full, with the rest retrieved from reference TRBV7-9 and TRBJ2-7, is DTGVSQNPRHKITKRGQNVTFRCDPISEHNRLYWYRQTLGQGPEFLTYFQNEAQLEKSRLLSDRFSAERPKGSFSTLEIQRTEQGDSAMYLCASIRNRGDEQYFGPGTRLTVT.

This clonotype has at least ten counts. The chain carries TRBV27 and TRBJ2-3; D is tentatively TRBD1 or TRBD2 (5 bases each). Per germline, CDR1 MNHEY and CDR2 SMNVEV (reference sequence). The CDR3 extends over 16 amino acids. V lost 6 bases, J lost 0 bases, and 16 bases lay in between. CDR3: CASSPYPRDSTDTQYF. The CDR3, as DNA: TGTGCCAGCAGCCCTTACCCCCGGGACAGCACAGATACGCAGTATTTT.

This clonotype appeared many times. The chain employs TRBV7-9 and TRBJ2-7, with TRBD1 matching over 7 bases. This CDR3 spans 16 amino acids. Trimming cost V 5 bases and J 1 base; bases outside gene matches: 11. Germline CDR1 is SEHNR and CDR2 is FQNEAQ (reference sequence). The CDR3 nucleotides read TGTGCCAGCAGCGCCAGCCGGGACAGAGGGTCCTACGAGCAGTACTTC. It yields the protein CASSASRDRGSYEQYF.

This clonotype was picked up many times. The chain links TRBV12-3 or TRBV12-4 to TRBJ2-3; D could derive from TRBD1 or TRBD2 (5 bases each). V lost 4 bases and J lost 2, with 22 bases in between. The CDR3 has 18 residues. This CDR3 reads CASSSRDGLWEDTDTQYF. CDR3 sequence (DNA): TGTGCCAGCAGTTCCCGGGACGGGCTTTGGGAAGACACAGATACGCAGTATTTT.

V and J are TRBV3-1 and TRBJ2-3; D uncertain. There are 16 residues in the CDR3. Germline loops: CDR1 LGHDT, CDR2 YNNKEL (reference sequence). V shed 0 bases and J shed 0 bases, with 10 bases lying between them. This CDR3 reads CASSQDLATSTDTQYF. CDR3 nucleotide sequence: TGTGCCAGCAGCCAAGATTTGGCTACTAGCACAGATACGCAGTATTTT.

This clonotype was counted many times. V is TRBV7-9 and J is TRBJ2-1; D is unclear. Trimming took 5 bases from V and 7 from J, leaving 15 bases between them. The CDR3 contains 14 residues. Germline CDR1 is SEHNR and CDR2 is FQNEAQ (reference sequence). The CDR3 DNA reads as TGTGCCAGCAGCCAGGCCTTGCGGCCTAATGAGCAGTTCTTC. This translates into CASSQALRPNEQFF.

This clonotype occurred many times. The chain is built from TRBV11-2 and TRBJ1-2; no clear D gene. Germline lookup yields CDR1 SGHAT and CDR2 FQNNGV. CDR3 length: 12 amino acids. V gave up 8 bases and J gave up 4 bases, with 11 bases separating them. In DNA form, the CDR3 reads TGTGCCAGCGCCCGGGCAGCCTATGGCTACACCTTC. Protein sequence: CASARAAYGYTF.

The chain combines TRBV6-2 or TRBV6-3 with TRBJ1-1; perhaps TRBD1 as D (5 bases). Germline assignment: CDR1 MNHEY and CDR2 SVGEGT. V lost 8 bases to trimming and J lost 2 bases, with 21 bases between them. The CDR3 runs 16 residues. CDR3 sequence (DNA): TGTGCCAGCTCGTATAACCATCAGGGATTTAACACTGAAGCTTTCTTT. It encodes CASSYNHQGFNTEAFF.